The entry that follows covers one TCR beta chain sequence. As yet, its antigen is unknown. The data are from a study of CD8+CD57+ T cells in acquired aplastic anemia. Study context: The mean DNA yield obtained from sorted CD4+ and CD8+ cells came to around 3 ug. Study-level results: CD8+ Simpson's diversity in patients was not significantly different from that in controls. Patients shared approximately 30 CD8+ CDR3 sequences with controls.

Genomic DNA, the template, was used for profiling of the TCR beta VDJ and CDR3. TCRdb re-derived calls from the reads in MiXCR, one entry per CDR3 protein. The sample shows 450,000 to 600,000 distinct CDR3 sequences, around 32% of them seen only once. Sequenced patients had shown CD8+CD57+ cell expansion by flow cytometry. The patients, all of them, had severe acquired aplastic anemia. Germline CDR1 and CDR2: SGHDT and YYEEEE. V was cut by 2 bases and J by 5 bases, with 10 bases left in between. The CDR3 covers 13 residues. V is TRBV5-6 and J is TRBJ1-1, with D maybe TRBD1 (6 bases). The sequence was obtained from a human donor with aplastic anemia. Source material: sorted CD4+, CD8+, or CD8+CD57+ T cells (not recorded which) from PBMCs. CDR3 nucleotides: TGTGCCAGCAGCTTTTACAGGGAAACTGAAGCTTTCTTT. Its protein product is CASSFYRETEAFF. Using reference TRBV5-6 and TRBJ1-1 for the parts outside the CDR3, the full variable domain is DAGVTQSPTHLIKTRGQQVTLRCSPKSGHDTVSWYQQALGQGPQFIFQYYEEEERQRGNFPDRFSGHQFPNYSSELNVNALLLGDSALYLCASSFYRETEAFFGQGTRLTVV.